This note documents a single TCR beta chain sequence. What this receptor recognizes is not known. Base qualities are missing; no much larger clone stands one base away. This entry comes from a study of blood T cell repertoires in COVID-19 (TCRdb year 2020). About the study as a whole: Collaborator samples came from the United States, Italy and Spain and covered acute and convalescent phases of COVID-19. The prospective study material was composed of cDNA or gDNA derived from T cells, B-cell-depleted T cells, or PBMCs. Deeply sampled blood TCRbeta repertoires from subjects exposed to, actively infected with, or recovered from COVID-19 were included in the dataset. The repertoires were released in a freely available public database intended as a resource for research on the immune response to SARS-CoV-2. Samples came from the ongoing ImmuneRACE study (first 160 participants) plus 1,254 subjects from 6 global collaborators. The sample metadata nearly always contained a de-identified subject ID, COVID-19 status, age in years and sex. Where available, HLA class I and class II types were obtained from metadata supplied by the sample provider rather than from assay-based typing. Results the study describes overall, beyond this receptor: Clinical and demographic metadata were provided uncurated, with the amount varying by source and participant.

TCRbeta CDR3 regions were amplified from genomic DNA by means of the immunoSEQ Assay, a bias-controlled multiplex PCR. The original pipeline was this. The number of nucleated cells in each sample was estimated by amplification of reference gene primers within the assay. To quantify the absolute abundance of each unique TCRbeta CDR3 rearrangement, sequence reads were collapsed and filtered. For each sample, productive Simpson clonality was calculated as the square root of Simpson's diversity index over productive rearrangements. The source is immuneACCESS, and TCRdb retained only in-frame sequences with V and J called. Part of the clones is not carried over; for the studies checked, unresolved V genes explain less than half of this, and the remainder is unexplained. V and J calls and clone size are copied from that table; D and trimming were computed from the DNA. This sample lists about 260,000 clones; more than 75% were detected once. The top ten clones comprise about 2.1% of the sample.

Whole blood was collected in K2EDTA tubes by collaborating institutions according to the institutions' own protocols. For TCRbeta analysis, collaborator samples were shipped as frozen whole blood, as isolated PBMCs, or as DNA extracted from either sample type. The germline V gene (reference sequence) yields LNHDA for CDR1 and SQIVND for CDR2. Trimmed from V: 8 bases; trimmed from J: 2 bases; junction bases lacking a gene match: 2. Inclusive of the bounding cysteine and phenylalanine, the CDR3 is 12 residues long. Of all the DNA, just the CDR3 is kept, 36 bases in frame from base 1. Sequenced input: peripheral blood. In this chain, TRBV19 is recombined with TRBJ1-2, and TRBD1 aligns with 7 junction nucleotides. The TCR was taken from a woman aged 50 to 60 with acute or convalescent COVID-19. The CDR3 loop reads CASVQGNYGYTF. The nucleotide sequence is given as TGTGCCAGTGTACAGGGGAACTATGGCTACACCTTC.